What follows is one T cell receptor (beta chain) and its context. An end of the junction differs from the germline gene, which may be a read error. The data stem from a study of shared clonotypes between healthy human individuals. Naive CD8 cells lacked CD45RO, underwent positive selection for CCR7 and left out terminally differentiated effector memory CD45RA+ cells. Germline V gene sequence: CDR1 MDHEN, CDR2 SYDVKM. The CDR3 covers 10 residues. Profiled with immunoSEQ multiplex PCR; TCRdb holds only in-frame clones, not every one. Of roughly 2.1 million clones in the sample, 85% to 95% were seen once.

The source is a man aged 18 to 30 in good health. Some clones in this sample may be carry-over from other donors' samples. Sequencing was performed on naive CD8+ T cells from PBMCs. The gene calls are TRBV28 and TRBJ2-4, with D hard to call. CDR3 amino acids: CASSKDIQYF. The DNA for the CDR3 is TGTGCCAGCAGCAAAGACATTCAGTACTTC.